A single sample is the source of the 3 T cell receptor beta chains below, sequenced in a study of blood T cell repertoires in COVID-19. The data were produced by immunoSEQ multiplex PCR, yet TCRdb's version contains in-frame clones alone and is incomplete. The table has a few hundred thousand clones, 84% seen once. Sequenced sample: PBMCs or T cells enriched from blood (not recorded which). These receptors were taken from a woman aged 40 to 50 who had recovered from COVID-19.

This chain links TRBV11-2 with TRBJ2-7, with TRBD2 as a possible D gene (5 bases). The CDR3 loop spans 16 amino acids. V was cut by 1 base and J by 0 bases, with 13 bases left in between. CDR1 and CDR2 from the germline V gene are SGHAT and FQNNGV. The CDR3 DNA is TGTGCCAGCAGCTTAGTTGACGGGGTAAGCTCCTACGAGCAGTACTTC. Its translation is CASSLVDGVSSYEQYF.

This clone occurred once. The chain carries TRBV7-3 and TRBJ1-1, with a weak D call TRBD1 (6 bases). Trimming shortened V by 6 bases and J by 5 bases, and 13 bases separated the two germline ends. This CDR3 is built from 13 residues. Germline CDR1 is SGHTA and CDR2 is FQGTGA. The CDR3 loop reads CASSYAGDTEAFF. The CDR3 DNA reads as TGTGCCAGCAGTTATGCAGGGGATACTGAAGCTTTCTTT.

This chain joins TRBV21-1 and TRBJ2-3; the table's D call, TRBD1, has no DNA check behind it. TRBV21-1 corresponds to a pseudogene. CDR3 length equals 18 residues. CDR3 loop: CASSAGPGHSRFPDTQYF. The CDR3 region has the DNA TGTGCCAGCAGCGCAGGGCCGGGACACTCTCGTTTTCCAGATACGCAGTATTTT.